This T cell receptor beta chain was sequenced during a study of T cell responses to AZD1222 COVID-19 vaccine. Regarding this clone: No antigen is known for it.

Assay: immunoSEQ multiplex PCR; the TCRdb copy retains only in-frame clones and omits some. The sample includes 85,000 to 90,000 clones, 90% of them seen just once. Whole-study results and caveats: Donors were mostly white British, more females; clonal diversity possibly underestimated. At 160-218 and 743-854, vaccine-associated CD4 TCRs were dominant, and they spanned spike.

The CDR3 is made up of 13 amino acids. Germline loops: CDR1 MNHEY, CDR2 SVGAGI. Trimming removed 0 bases from V and 8 bases from J, with 7 bases in between. This chain joins TRBV6-5 and TRBJ1-4; D is unresolved. The specimen was peripheral blood, collected on day 0 of AZD1222 vaccination. This TCR was recovered from an adult in good health. The CDR3 sequence: CASSYSTSEKLFF. The CDR3 DNA reads as TGTGCCAGCAGTTACTCGACAAGCGAAAAACTGTTTTTT.